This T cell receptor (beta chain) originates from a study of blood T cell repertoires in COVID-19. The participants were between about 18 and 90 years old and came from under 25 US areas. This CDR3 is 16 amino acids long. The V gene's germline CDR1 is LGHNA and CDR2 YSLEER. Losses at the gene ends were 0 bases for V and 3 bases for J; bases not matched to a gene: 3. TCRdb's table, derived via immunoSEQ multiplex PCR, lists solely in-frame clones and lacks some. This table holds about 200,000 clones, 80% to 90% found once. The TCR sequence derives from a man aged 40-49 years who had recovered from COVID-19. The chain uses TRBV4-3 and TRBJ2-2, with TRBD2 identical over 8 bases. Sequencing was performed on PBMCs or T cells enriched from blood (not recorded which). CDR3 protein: CASSQERGDYTGELFF. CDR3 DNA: TGCGCCAGCAGCCAAGAGCGGGGGGATTACACCGGGGAGCTGTTTTTT.